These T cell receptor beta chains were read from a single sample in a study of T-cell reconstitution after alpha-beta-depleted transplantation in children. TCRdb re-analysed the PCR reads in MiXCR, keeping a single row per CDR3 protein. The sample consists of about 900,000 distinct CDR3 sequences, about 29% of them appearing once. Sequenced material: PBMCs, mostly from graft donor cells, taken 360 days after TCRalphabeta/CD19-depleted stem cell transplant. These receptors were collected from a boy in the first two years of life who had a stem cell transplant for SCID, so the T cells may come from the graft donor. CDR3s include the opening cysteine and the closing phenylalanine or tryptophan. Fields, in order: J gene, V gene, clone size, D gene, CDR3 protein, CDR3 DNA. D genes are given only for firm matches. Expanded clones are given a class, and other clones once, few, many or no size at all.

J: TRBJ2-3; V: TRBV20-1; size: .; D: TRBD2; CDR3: CSAQRGGGTTDTQYF; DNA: TGCAGTGCCCAGAGGGGCGGGGGGACCACAGATACGCAGTATTTT
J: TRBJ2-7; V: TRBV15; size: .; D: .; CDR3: CATSRDLRTAPYEQYF; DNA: TGTGCCACCAGCAGAGATCTCCGGACAGCCCCTTACGAGCAGTACTTC
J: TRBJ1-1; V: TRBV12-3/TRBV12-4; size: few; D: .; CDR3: CASSSQEVTEAFF; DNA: TGTGCCAGCAGCTCTCAAGAGGTGACTGAAGCTTTCTTT
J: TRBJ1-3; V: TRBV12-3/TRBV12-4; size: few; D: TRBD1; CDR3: CASRTTGDLSGNTIYF; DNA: TGTGCCAGCAGGACGACAGGGGATCTCTCTGGAAACACCATATATTTT
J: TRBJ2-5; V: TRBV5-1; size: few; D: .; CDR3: CASSLPLGGSQETQYF; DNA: TGCGCCAGCAGCTTGCCCCTAGGGGGTTCTCAAGAGACCCAGTACTTC
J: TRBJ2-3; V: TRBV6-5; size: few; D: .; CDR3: CASSYSSGSTDTQYF; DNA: TGTGCCAGCAGTTACTCTAGCGGCAGCACAGATACGCAGTATTTT
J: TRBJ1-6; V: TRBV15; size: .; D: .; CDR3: CATSRGTDNSPLHF; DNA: TGTGCCACCAGCAGAGGGACCGATAATTCACCCCTCCACTTT
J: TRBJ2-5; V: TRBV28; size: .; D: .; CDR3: CASSFRWEFQETQYF; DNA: TGTGCCAGCAGTTTTCGGTGGGAGTTCCAAGAGACCCAGTACTTC
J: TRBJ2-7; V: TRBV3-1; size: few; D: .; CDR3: CASSQRQAFAYEQYF; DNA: TGTGCCAGCAGCCAAAGGCAGGCCTTCGCCTACGAGCAGTACTTC
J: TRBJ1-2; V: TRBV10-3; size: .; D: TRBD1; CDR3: CAITQNGQGSNYGYTF; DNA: TGTGCCATCACCCAAAACGGACAGGGAAGTAACTATGGCTACACCTTC
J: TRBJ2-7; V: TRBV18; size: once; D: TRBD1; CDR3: CASSPLTGGFSSYEQYF; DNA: TGTGCCAGCTCGCCATTAACAGGGGGCTTTAGCTCCTACGAGCAGTACTTC
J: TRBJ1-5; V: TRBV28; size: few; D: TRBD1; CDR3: CASSLRTGRRGNQPQHF; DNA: TGTGCCAGCAGTTTAAGGACAGGCAGGAGGGGCAATCAGCCCCAGCATTTT
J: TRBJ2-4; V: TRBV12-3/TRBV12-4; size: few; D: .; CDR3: CASSFRAKNIQYF; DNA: TGTGCCAGCAGTTTCAGGGCGAAAAACATTCAGTACTTC
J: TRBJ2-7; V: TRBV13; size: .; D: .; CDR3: CASSLGVRIYEQYF; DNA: TGTGCCAGCAGCTTAGGGGTCAGGATCTACGAGCAGTACTTC
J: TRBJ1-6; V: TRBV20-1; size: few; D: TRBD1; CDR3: CSARTDRETLHF; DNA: TGCAGTGCTAGGACGGACAGGGAGACCCTCCACTTT
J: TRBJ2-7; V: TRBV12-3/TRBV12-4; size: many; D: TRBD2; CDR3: CAVRLAGRSYEQYF; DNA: TGTGCCGTTCGACTAGCGGGGCGCTCCTACGAGCAGTACTTC